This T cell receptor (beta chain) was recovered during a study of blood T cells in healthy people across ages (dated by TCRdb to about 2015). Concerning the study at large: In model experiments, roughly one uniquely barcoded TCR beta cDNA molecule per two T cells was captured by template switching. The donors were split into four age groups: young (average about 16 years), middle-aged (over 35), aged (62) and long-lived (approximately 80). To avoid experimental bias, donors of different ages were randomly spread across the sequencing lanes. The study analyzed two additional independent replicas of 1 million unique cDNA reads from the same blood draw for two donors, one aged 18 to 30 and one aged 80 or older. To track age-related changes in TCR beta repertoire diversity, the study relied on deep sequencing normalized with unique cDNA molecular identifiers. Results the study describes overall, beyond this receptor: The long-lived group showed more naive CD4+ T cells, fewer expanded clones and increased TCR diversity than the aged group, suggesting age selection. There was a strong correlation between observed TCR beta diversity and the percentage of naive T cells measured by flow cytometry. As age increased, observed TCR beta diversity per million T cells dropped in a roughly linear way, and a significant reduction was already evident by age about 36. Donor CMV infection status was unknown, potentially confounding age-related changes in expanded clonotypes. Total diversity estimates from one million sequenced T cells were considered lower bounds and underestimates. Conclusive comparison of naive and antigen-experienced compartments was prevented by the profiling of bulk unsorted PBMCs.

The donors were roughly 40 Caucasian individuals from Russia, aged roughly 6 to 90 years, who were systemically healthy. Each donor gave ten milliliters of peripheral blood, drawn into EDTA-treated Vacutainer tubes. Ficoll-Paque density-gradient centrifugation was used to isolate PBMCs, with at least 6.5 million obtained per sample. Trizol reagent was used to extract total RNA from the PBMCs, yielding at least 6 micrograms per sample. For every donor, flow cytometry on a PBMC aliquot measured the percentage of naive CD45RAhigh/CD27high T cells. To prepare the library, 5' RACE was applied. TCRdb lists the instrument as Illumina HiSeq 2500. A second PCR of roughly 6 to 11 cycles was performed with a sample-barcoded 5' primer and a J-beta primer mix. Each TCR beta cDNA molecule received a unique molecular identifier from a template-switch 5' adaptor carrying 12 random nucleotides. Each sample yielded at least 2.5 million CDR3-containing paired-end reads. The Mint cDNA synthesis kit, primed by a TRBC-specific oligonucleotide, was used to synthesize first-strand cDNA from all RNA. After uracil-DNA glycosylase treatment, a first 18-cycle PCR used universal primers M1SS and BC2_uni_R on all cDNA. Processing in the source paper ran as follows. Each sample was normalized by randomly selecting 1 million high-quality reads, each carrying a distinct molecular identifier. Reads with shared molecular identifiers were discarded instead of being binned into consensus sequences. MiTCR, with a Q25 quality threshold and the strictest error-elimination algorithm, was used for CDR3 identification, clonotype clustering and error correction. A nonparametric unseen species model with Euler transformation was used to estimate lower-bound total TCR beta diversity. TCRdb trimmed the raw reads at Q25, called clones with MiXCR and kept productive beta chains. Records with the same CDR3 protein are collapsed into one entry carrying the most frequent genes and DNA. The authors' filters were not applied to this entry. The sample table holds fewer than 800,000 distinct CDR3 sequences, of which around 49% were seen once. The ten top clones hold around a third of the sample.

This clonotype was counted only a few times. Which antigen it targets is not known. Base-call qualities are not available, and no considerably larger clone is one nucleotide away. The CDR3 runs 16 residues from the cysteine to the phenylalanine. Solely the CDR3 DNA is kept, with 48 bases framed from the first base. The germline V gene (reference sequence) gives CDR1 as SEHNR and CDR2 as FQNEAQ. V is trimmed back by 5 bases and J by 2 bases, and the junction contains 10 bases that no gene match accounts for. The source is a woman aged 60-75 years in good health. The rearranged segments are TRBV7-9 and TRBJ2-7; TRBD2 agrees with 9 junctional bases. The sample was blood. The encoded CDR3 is CASSPRPGLAPYEQYF. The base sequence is TGTGCCAGCAGCCCCCGTCCGGGACTAGCCCCCTACGAGCAGTACTTC. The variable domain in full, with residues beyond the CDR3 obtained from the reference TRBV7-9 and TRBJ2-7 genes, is DTGVSQNPRHKITKRGQNVTFRCDPISEHNRLYWYRQTLGQGPEFLTYFQNEAQLEKSRLLSDRFSAERPKGSFSTLEIQRTEQGDSAMYLCASSPRPGLAPYEQYFGPGTRLTVT.